Listed here are 26 T cell receptor beta chains from one sample, sequenced in a study of T-cell memory formation after mild COVID-19. MiXCR was run by TCRdb on the 5' RACE reads, yielding one entry per CDR3 protein. In the table there are 350,000 to 450,000 distinct CDR3 sequences, around an eighth of which are singletons. Source material: PBMCs or a T cell subset sorted from them (not recorded which). These TCRs come from a man younger than 35 who had mild COVID-19 (a few samples of this study predate the infection). Cell type and time point are not known.

This clonotype was counted only a few times. V gene TRBV29-1 combines with J gene TRBJ2-1; no clear D. Trimming left V 5 bases short and J 3 bases short, with 8 bases between. The CDR3 totals 12 residues. CDR1 SQVTM and CDR2 ANQGSEA come from the germline V gene. As DNA, the CDR3 is TGCAGCGTTTTACAGCACTACAATGAGCAGTTCTTC. Amino acids: CSVLQHYNEQFF.

This clonotype was detected only a few times. This chain uses TRBV20-1 with TRBJ2-4; 8 nucleotides align to TRBD1. The CDR3 consists of 14 residues. Germline loops: CDR1 DFQATT, CDR2 SNEGSKA (reference sequence). After removal of 5 bases from V and 0 bases from J, the junction contained 3 bases not matched to a gene. The CDR3 DNA reads TGCAGTGCTGACAGGGGTCGAGCCAAAAACATTCAGTACTTC. Protein product: CSADRGRAKNIQYF.

On this clonotype itself: No DNA is shown, since the ends of the CDR3 on it are uncertain; the CDR3 is the one TCRdb lists. The chain uses TRBV7-2 and TRBJ1-4; TRBD1 is the table's D call and was not checked against the DNA. Germline CDR1 reads SGHTA; CDR2 reads FQGNSA. The CDR3 totals 13 residues, both ends included. The CDR3 loop is CASSAFGQGTSFF.

This clonotype appeared a few times. The chain joins TRBV7-8 to TRBJ2-2, with 12 bases fitting TRBD2. Germline V gene data show CDR1 as SGHVS and CDR2 as FQNEAQ. CDR3 size: 16 residues. V lost 5 bases, J lost 4 bases, and 5 bases stayed unmatched. CDR3 residues: CASSTRLAGATGELFF. The CDR3 DNA is TGTGCCAGCAGCACTCGACTAGCGGGGGCCACCGGGGAGCTGTTTTTT.

The V gene is TRBV20-1, the J gene TRBJ1-3, with D possibly TRBD1 on 5 matching bases. Germline V gene lookup returns CDR1 DFQATT and CDR2 SNEGSKA (reference sequence). V lost 4 bases, J lost 0 bases, and 10 bases lay in between. The CDR3 is 14 amino acids. CDR3 in amino acids: CSATDRSSGNTIYF. The CDR3 region has the DNA TGCAGTGCTACCGACAGATCCTCTGGAAACACCATATATTTT.

The chain has TRBV29-1 and TRBJ1-2, with D hard to call. This CDR3 is built from 10 residues. CDR1 is SQVTM, CDR2 ANQGSEA, per germline. Trimming removed 3 bases at V and 2 bases at J, with 1 base between. The CDR3 sequence is CSVDNYGYTF. The CDR3 DNA is TGCAGCGTTGACAACTATGGCTACACCTTC.

V and J are TRBV7-9 and TRBJ2-5; 7 bases map to TRBD2. This CDR3 region has 16 residues. Germline loops: CDR1 SEHNR, CDR2 FQNEAQ (reference sequence). Trimming cost V 5 bases and J 4 bases; bases outside gene matches: 13. The CDR3 loop is CASSQLGLADLETQYF. Written as DNA, the CDR3 is TGTGCCAGCAGCCAATTGGGGCTAGCGGACTTAGAGACCCAGTACTTC.

This clonotype was seen ten or more times. This chain's CDR3 is CASSYSNSNQPQHF. DNA for the CDR3: TGTGCCAGCAGTTACTCGAACAGCAATCAGCCCCAGCATTTT. The rearrangement links TRBV6-5 to TRBJ1-5; D uncertain. Germline assignment: CDR1 MNHEY and CDR2 SVGAGI. V was shortened by 0 bases and J by 1 base, with 4 bases between the two germline ends. The CDR3 sequence is 14 residues long.

The genes are TRBV18 and TRBJ1-2; D is ambiguous. The CDR3 runs to 15 residues. Trimming stripped 6 bases from V and 3 bases from J, with 17 bases between. Germline assignment: CDR1 KGHSH and CDR2 LQKENI. The CDR3 DNA reads TGTGCCAGCTCCCTATATCTATCCCGCGACTATGGCTACACCTTC. Protein sequence: CASSLYLSRDYGYTF.

V usage is TRBV7-6 and J usage is TRBJ1-1; the D is unclear. Germline values: CDR1 SGHVS, CDR2 FNYEAQ. This CDR3 comprises 15 residues. Trimming cost V 5 bases and J 4 bases, with 17 bases left between them. CDR3 in DNA: TGTGCCAGCAGCCCCCGTGGGCCCTCGGGCACTGAAGCTTTCTTT. Protein product: CASSPRGPSGTEAFF.

The chain links TRBV27 to TRBJ2-2; 7 bases map to TRBD1. This CDR3 comprises 14 residues. The junction had 3 bases not matched to a gene; V was cut back by 7 bases and J by 1 base. Looked up from germline, CDR1 is MNHEY and CDR2 is SMNVEV (reference sequence). The CDR3 DNA reads TGTGCCAGCATGTCAGGGGGGAACACCGGGGAGCTGTTTTTT. Translation: CASMSGGNTGELFF.

In its sample, this clonotype was seen many times. The V call is TRBV12-3 or TRBV12-4, the J call TRBJ1-5; no reliable D call. CDR3 length: 14 amino acids. Trimming took 4 bases from V and 4 from J, leaving 11 bases between them. The chain's CDR3 is CASSSSVLNQPQHF. The DNA for the CDR3 is TGTGCCAGCAGTTCCTCGGTCCTTAATCAGCCCCAGCATTTT.

The chain links TRBV20-1 to TRBJ2-5, with 7 bases matching TRBD1. V gave up 7 bases and J gave up 0 bases; unmatched junction bases: 11. CDR3 length: 15 amino acids. Germline V gene sequence: CDR1 DFQATT, CDR2 SNEGSKA (reference sequence). Written as DNA, the CDR3 is TGCAGTGTAATGAGACAGGGATGGGACCAAGAGACCCAGTACTTC. Protein: CSVMRQGWDQETQYF.

There are a few counts of this clonotype. This sequence joins TRBV5-1 and TRBJ2-1; D gene ambiguous. Germline lookup yields CDR1 SGHRS and CDR2 YFSETQ. The CDR3 runs to 12 residues. The V gene lost 0 bases and the J gene lost 10 bases, with 8 bases spanning the gap. CDR3 protein: CASSLEFREQFF. CDR3 coding DNA: TGCGCCAGCAGCTTGGAGTTTCGCGAGCAGTTCTTC.

This clonotype occurred many times. The V and J genes are TRBV12-3 or TRBV12-4 and TRBJ1-2; D call uncertain. The CDR3 is 17 residues long. Deletions cut 0 bases from V and 6 bases from J, with 20 bases between. The CDR3 region has the DNA TGTGCCAGCAGTTTAGCGCCGGTTGCCATTACGGACCATGGCTACACCTTC. Translated: CASSLAPVAITDHGYTF.

A few counts support this clonotype. V usage is TRBV6-5 and J usage is TRBJ1-1; 8 nucleotides align to TRBD1. Germline CDR1 is MNHEY and CDR2 is SVGAGI. Losses at the gene ends were 2 bases for V and 8 bases for J; bases not matched to a gene: 7. The CDR3 covers 14 residues. The CDR3 nucleotides read TGTGCCAGCAGTTACGGGGCAGGGGGCATAGAAGCTTTCTTT. It is translated as CASSYGAGGIEAFF.

The sample holds a few counts of this clonotype. The chain couples TRBV3-1 to TRBJ2-2; 7 positions match TRBD2. The V and J ends lost 4 bases and 5 bases, in that order; junction bases with no gene match: 10. Germline assignment: CDR1 LGHDT and CDR2 YNNKEL (reference sequence). The CDR3 is 16 residues long. CDR3: CASSRRLASRTGELFF. Here the CDR3 DNA reads TGTGCCAGCAGCCGACGACTAGCCTCGAGGACCGGGGAGCTGTTTTTT.

This clonotype was recorded many times. The V call is TRBV7-2, the J call TRBJ2-3, with a tentative D call TRBD2 (5 bases). V lost 5 bases and J lost 8, with 14 bases in between. From germline, CDR1 is SGHTA and CDR2 FQGNSA. CDR3 size: 13 residues. CDR3 sequence: CASSTRSEGTQYF. In nucleotides, the CDR3 is TGTGCCAGCAGCACCCGCTCTGAGGGTACGCAGTATTTT.

In its sample, this clonotype was seen a few times. J is TRBJ2-1 and V is TRBV2; a weak D match, TRBD2 (5 bases). Germline V gene lookup returns CDR1 SNHLY and CDR2 FYNNEI. This CDR3 region has 16 residues. V was clipped by 4 bases and J by 1 base, with 14 bases between them. The chain's CDR3 is CASSGQDFPSYNEQFF. CDR3 nucleotides: TGTGCCAGCAGTGGTCAGGACTTCCCTTCCTACAATGAGCAGTTCTTC.

This clonotype occurred a few times. V and J are TRBV7-2 and TRBJ1-5, with D hard to call. This CDR3 spans 14 amino acids. Germline V lookup: CDR1 SGHTA, CDR2 FQGNSA. V was trimmed by 4 bases and J by 4 bases, leaving 11 bases between them. DNA of the CDR3: TGTGCCAGCAGCTACGGGCGGGGAAATCAGCCCCAGCATTTT. Translating it yields CASSYGRGNQPQHF.

The table lists this clonotype with a few counts. The V and J genes are TRBV2 and TRBJ2-7; D gene unclear. V was trimmed by 0 bases and J by 0 bases, leaving 3 bases between them. CDR1 and CDR2 from the germline V gene are SNHLY and FYNNEI. CDR3 length: 13 residues. The CDR3 DNA reads TGTGCCAGCAGTGAAGCGCACTCCTACGAGCAGTACTTC. It is translated as CASSEAHSYEQYF.

The V and J genes are TRBV30 and TRBJ1-2; tentatively, D is TRBD1 (5 bases). Germline CDR1 reads GTSNPN; CDR2 reads SVGIG (reference sequence). V lost 0 bases, J lost 8 bases, and 16 bases lay in between. The CDR3 sequence is 14 residues long. DNA of the CDR3: TGTGCCTGGAGTGTGGGTTTGGCAGGGTACGGCTACACCTTC. This encodes CAWSVGLAGYGYTF.

This clonotype turned up a few times. The chain couples TRBV9 to TRBJ2-1; 11 bases agree with TRBD1. There are 16 residues in the CDR3. Germline CDR1 reads SGDLS; CDR2 reads YYNGEE. V lost 4 bases and J lost 7; bases outside the gene matches: 10. The CDR3 loop reads CASSWTGTGGSNEQFF. The CDR3 DNA sequence: TGTGCCAGCAGCTGGACAGGGACAGGGGGATCGAATGAGCAGTTCTTC.

The rearrangement joins TRBV24-1 to TRBJ2-5; D perhaps matches TRBD2 (6 bases). This CDR3 contains 15 residues. The germline gives CDR1 KGHDR, CDR2 SFDVKD. V was shortened by 4 bases and J by 10 bases, with 21 bases between the two germline ends. For the CDR3, the DNA is TGTGCCACCAGTGAGGAGGGACCAGGAGAAGGCGGCCAGTACTTC. Protein: CATSEEGPGEGGQYF.

This clonotype was seen only a few times. This chain uses TRBV6-6 with TRBJ2-7; 14 bases align to TRBD2. CDR3 length: 16 amino acids. Trimming took 5 bases from V and 5 from J; bases not matched to a gene: 8. Per the germline V gene, CDR1 is MNHNY and CDR2 is SVGAGI (reference sequence). CDR3 loop: CASSPPTSGGADEQYF. DNA for the CDR3: TGTGCCAGCAGTCCCCCGACTAGCGGGGGGGCTGACGAGCAGTACTTC.

The chain carries TRBV12-3 or TRBV12-4 and TRBJ2-7; 9 bases are a match to TRBD2. The CDR3 spans 14 residues. J lost 0 bases, V lost 7 bases, and 4 bases had no gene match. CDR3 sequence (DNA): TGTGCCAGCAAGGAGCGGGGGGCCTCCTACGAGCAGTACTTC. Protein sequence: CASKERGASYEQYF.